The source of this TCR beta chain is a study of blood T cell repertoires in COVID-19. Study as a whole: Spain, Italy and the United States supplied samples that represented acute and convalescent COVID-19. PBMCs, B-cell-depleted T cells, or T cells provided the cDNA or gDNA that made up the material.

Losses at the gene ends were 1 base for V and 4 bases for J; bases not matched to a gene: 4. The germline CDR1 and CDR2 sequences are SNHLY and FYNNEI. CDR3 length equals 15 residues. Study processing details: Nucleated cell number was recorded as an estimate derived from reference gene primer amplification. TCRdb's table, derived via immunoSEQ multiplex PCR, lists solely in-frame clones and lacks some. That table supplies the V and J calls and clone size; D and trimming were determined from the DNA. The sample lists roughly 150,000 clones, roughly 86% occurring once. Input material: peripheral blood. This TCR came from a woman of 80 years or more with COVID-19, enrolled during active disease. The chain employs TRBV2 and TRBJ2-1, with TRBD1 identical over 7 bases. The CDR3 DNA sequence: TGTGCCAGCAGTGAAGACAGGGGTGATTACAATGAGCAGTTCTTC. It codes for CASSEDRGDYNEQFF. The full variable domain, in which reference TRBV2 and TRBJ2-1 provide the parts outside the CDR3, is EPEVTQTPSHQVTQMGQEVILRCVPISNHLYFYWYRQILGQKVEFLVSFYNNEISEKSEIFDDQFSVERPDGSNFTLKIRSTKLEDSAMYFCASSEDRGDYNEQFFGPGTRLTVL.